The 27 T cell receptor beta chains listed next were all sequenced from one sample in a study of T cell repertoires in cytomegalovirus infection (dated by TCRdb to about 2019). These reads were obtained on an Illumina HiSeq 1500. TCRdb reprocessing: public reads trimmed at Q25 with fastp, clones called with MiXCR, in-frame beta chains kept. For every CDR3 protein sequence, its rows merge into one entry that carries the most common genes and DNA. For this sample there are 200,000 to 250,000 distinct CDR3 sequences; roughly 20% appear just once. The ten largest make up over 15% of the sample. The sequenced sample was CD8+ T cells from PBMCs. Receptor source: a human donor in good health (CMV status not recorded). Some clones in this sample may be carry-over from other donors' samples.

This clonotype came up many times. The CDR3 DNA reads TGTGCCAGCAGCGACGGGACAGGGGGCACGTCTAATGAAAAACTGTTTTTT. The encoded protein is CASSDGTGGTSNEKLFF. The chain is built from TRBV7-9 and TRBJ1-4, with 12 bases matching TRBD1. V shed 5 bases, J shed 3 bases, and the junction held 7 bases outside the gene matches. This CDR3 spans 17 amino acids. Germline CDR1 and CDR2: SEHNR and FQNEAQ (reference sequence).

The rearrangement joins TRBV4-1 to TRBJ1-2; TRBD1 is a possible D gene (5 bases). Germline lookup yields CDR1 MGHRA and CDR2 YSYEKL. Trimming cost V 0 bases and J 4 bases, with 15 bases left between them. This CDR3 contains 16 residues. The CDR3 DNA reads as TGCGCCAGCAGCCAAGAGGGGGGGGTCCCGATCTATGGCTACACCTTC. This codes for CASSQEGGVPIYGYTF.

The genes are TRBV7-9 and TRBJ2-6; tentative D call: TRBD2 (6 bases). Germline V CDR1 and CDR2: SEHNR, FQNEAQ (reference sequence). The CDR3 sequence is 14 residues long. V was clipped by 5 bases and J by 10 bases, with 15 bases between them. The CDR3 bases are TGTGCCAGCAGCCGCTCAGAGACTAGGAACGTCCTGACTTTC. It yields the protein CASSRSETRNVLTF.

This clonotype was counted a few times. The V gene is TRBV12-3 or TRBV12-4, the J gene TRBJ1-1; the D gene is possibly TRBD1 (6 bases). V was pared by 3 bases and J by 0 bases, with 8 bases between. This CDR3 is 14 amino acids long. CDR3 residues: CASSFGQLNTEAFF. In DNA form, the CDR3 reads TGTGCCAGCAGTTTTGGACAGTTGAACACTGAAGCTTTCTTT.

V and J are TRBV4-1 and TRBJ2-1, with 8 bases matching TRBD2. There are 16 residues in the CDR3. The germline gives CDR1 MGHRA, CDR2 YSYEKL. V lost 0 bases and J lost 3; bases outside the gene matches: 4. The CDR3 nucleotides are TGCGCCAGCAGCCAAGATTCGGGGGGGTACTACAATGAGCAGTTCTTC. Protein: CASSQDSGGYYNEQFF.

There are a few counts of this clonotype. This rearrangement joins TRBV12-3 or TRBV12-4 to TRBJ2-7; D is ambiguous. V was trimmed by 3 bases and J by 3 bases, leaving 6 bases between them. The CDR3 extends over 12 amino acids. The CDR3 region is CASSFGYYEQYF. For the CDR3, the DNA is TGTGCCAGCAGTTTTGGCTACTACGAGCAGTACTTC.

This clonotype showed up just a few times. CDR3 DNA: TGTGCCAGCTCACAAGTACCGGGACGGCCGGAATCAGATACGCAGTATTTT. Translating it yields CASSQVPGRPESDTQYF. This chain uses TRBV18 with TRBJ2-3; D may correspond to TRBD1 or TRBD2 (5 bases each). CDR3 length equals 17 residues. Germline V CDR1 and CDR2: KGHSH, LQKENI. Trimming shortened V by 4 bases and J by 4 bases, and 21 bases separated the two germline ends.

V gene TRBV12-3 or TRBV12-4 combines with J gene TRBJ2-7, with D possibly TRBD1 on 6 matching bases. Trimming removed 6 bases from V and 0 bases from J, with 12 bases in between. The CDR3 sequence is 14 residues long. The CDR3 sequence: CASSGQHISYEQYF. CDR3 in DNA: TGTGCCAGCAGCGGACAGCATATCTCCTACGAGCAGTACTTC.

For this clonotype: Its ends do not fully match the called genes, so a read error is possible. The V and J genes are TRBV5-1 and TRBJ1-4, with D uncertain. The germline V gene encodes CDR1 SGHRS and CDR2 YFSETQ. CDR3 length: 15 amino acids. CDR3 in DNA: TGCACCAGCAGCTTGGAAGTGGCAGCTAATGAAAAACTGTTTTTT. This sequence encodes CTSSLEVAANEKLFF. Full variable domain (outside the CDR3, taken from reference TRBV5-1 and TRBJ1-4): KAGVTQTPRYLIKTRGQQVTLSCSPISGHRSVSWYQQTPGQGLQFLFEYFSETQRNKGNFPGRFSGRQFSNSRSEMNVSTLELGDSALYLCTSSLEVAANEKLFFGSGTQLSVL.

V gene TRBV14 combines with J gene TRBJ2-4; weak D call: TRBD1 (5 bases). The CDR3 length is 16 residues. Trimming removed 1 base at V and 3 bases at J, with 13 bases between. Germline CDR1 is SGHDN and CDR2 is FVKESK. CDR3 nucleotide sequence: TGTGCCAGCAGCCAAGGCCAGGGCTATGACAAAAACATTCAGTACTTC. Translating it yields CASSQGQGYDKNIQYF.

This clonotype showed up just once. A much larger clone lies a single base off, so this may be a read error. V gene TRBV7-8 combines with J gene TRBJ1-4, with TRBD1 identical over 7 bases. Germline V gene lookup returns CDR1 SGHVS and CDR2 FQNEAQ. The CDR3 runs to 15 residues. V was pared by 4 bases and J by 6 bases, with 8 bases of the junction left unmatched. CDR3 coding DNA: TGTGCCAGCAGCTCTAGTCCAGGGGGAGATGAAAAACTGTTTTTT. This codes for CASSSSPGGDEKLFF.

The CDR3 region has the DNA TGTGCCAGTAGTATATGGGCAGGGAAAAGCACTGAAGCTTTCTTT. Protein: CASSIWAGKSTEAFF. V gene TRBV19 combines with J gene TRBJ1-1; D possibly corresponds to TRBD1 (5 bases). Germline V gene sequence: CDR1 LNHDA, CDR2 SQIVND (reference sequence). CDR3 length equals 15 residues. Trimming took 2 bases from V and 4 from J, leaving 14 bases between them.

This chain joins TRBV12-3 or TRBV12-4 and TRBJ2-1; D is ambiguous. The V end lost 2 bases, the J end lost 8 bases, and 13 bases lay between the germline ends. This CDR3 contains 14 residues. CDR3 protein: CASSLLGLLDEQFF. Written as DNA, the CDR3 is TGTGCCAGCAGTTTATTGGGCCTGCTGGATGAGCAGTTCTTC.

This clonotype appeared many times. J is TRBJ2-7 and V is TRBV7-8, with 10 bases fitting TRBD2. With V trimmed by 0 bases and J by 4 bases, 3 bases remained unmatched. The CDR3 loop spans 15 amino acids. Germline-derived CDR1 and CDR2 are SGHVS and FQNEAQ. The CDR3 loop is CASSLAASGGYEQYF. CDR3 DNA: TGTGCCAGCAGCTTAGCGGCTAGCGGGGGTTACGAGCAGTACTTC.

Only a few counts were recorded for this clonotype. The CDR3 DNA reads TGTGCCAGCAGCCACACTCCCGGGACTAGCGGGATGGAGGGCGCCGGGGAGCTGTTTTTT. It codes for CASSHTPGTSGMEGAGELFF. The rearrangement uses TRBV12-3 or TRBV12-4 and TRBJ2-2; 13 nucleotides line up with TRBD2. The CDR3 is made up of 20 amino acids. V lost 6 bases to trimming and J lost 6 bases; unmatched junction nucleotides: 19.

This clonotype was recorded many times. The J gene is TRBJ2-4, the V gene TRBV7-9; D may be TRBD2 (6 bases). In germline, CDR1 is SEHNR, CDR2 FQNEAQ (reference sequence). The CDR3 has 15 amino acids. The ends were cut back, 5 bases at V and 3 bases at J, with 14 bases in the middle. The CDR3 DNA is TGTGCCAGCAGCGGCGGGGTTCAGGGCAAAAACATTCAGTACTTC. Translated: CASSGGVQGKNIQYF.

To note about this clonotype: A much more abundant neighbour one base away suggests this may be a read error. J is TRBJ2-1 and V is TRBV7-6, with D perhaps matching TRBD1 or TRBD2 (6 bases each). V lost 5 bases to trimming and J lost 6 bases, with 11 bases between them. This CDR3 contains 13 residues. Germline CDR1 reads SGHVS; CDR2 reads FNYEAQ. CDR3 residues: CASSRGALNEQFF. CDR3 bases: TGTGCCAGCAGCAGGGGGGCCCTCAATGAGCAGTTCTTC.

The V gene is TRBV7-3, the J gene TRBJ2-3, with no clear D. V was shortened by 5 bases and J by 2 bases, with 8 bases between the two germline ends. The CDR3 has 13 amino acids. Germline lookup yields CDR1 SGHTA and CDR2 FQGTGA. The CDR3 here is CASSLGFTDTQYF. CDR3 DNA sequence: TGTGCCAGCAGCCTGGGATTCACAGATACGCAGTATTTT.

V and J are TRBV5-4 and TRBJ2-1; D gene uncertain. This CDR3 has 11 residues. V lost 7 bases to trimming and J lost 7 bases, with 9 bases between them. Looked up from germline, CDR1 is SGHNT and CDR2 is YYREEE (reference sequence). CDR3 residues: CASSDRNEQFF. The CDR3 bases are TGTGCCAGCTCCGATAGGAATGAGCAGTTCTTC.

This clonotype has more than one count but fewer than ten. J is TRBJ1-5 and V is TRBV28; 7 positions agree with TRBD1. Looked up from germline, CDR1 is MDHEN and CDR2 is SYDVKM. There are 13 residues in the CDR3. With V trimmed by 9 bases and J by 4 bases, 6 bases remained unmatched. CDR3 coding DNA: TGTGCCAGTGACAGGGTGGGGAATCAGCCCCAGCATTTT. Its protein is CASDRVGNQPQHF.

V gene TRBV4-1 combines with J gene TRBJ2-2; no clear D. The V end lost 0 bases, the J end lost 3 bases, and 5 bases lay between the germline ends. The V gene's germline CDR1 is MGHRA and CDR2 YSYEKL. This CDR3 spans 14 amino acids. The CDR3 DNA reads as TGCGCCAGCAGCCAAGAGCCCTACACCGGGGAGCTGTTTTTT. This encodes CASSQEPYTGELFF.

This clonotype showed up many times. J is TRBJ2-1 and V is TRBV6-5, with TRBD1 as a possible D gene (5 bases). Germline V lookup: CDR1 MNHEY, CDR2 SVGAGI. The CDR3 length is 15 residues. The V gene lost 5 bases and the J gene lost 4 bases, with 15 bases spanning the gap. In DNA, the CDR3 is TGTGCCAGCAGTCCCCAGGGCCCTGAATACAATGAGCAGTTCTTC. Translation: CASSPQGPEYNEQFF.

This clonotype was seen ten or more times. This chain connects TRBV7-6 to TRBJ1-1; TRBD1 is a possible D gene (5 bases). V was trimmed by 5 bases and J by 4 bases, leaving 14 bases between them. Germline-derived CDR1 and CDR2 are SGHVS and FNYEAQ. The CDR3 is 14 residues long. The CDR3 sequence is CASSPEWDGTEAFF. In DNA, the CDR3 is TGTGCCAGCAGCCCTGAGTGGGACGGCACTGAAGCTTTCTTT.

This clonotype was observed a few times. The chain carries TRBV7-9 and TRBJ2-5; the D call may be TRBD1 or TRBD2 (6 bases each). Between the trimmed V and J ends, which lost 3 bases and 4 bases, there was a span of 15 bases. The CDR3 runs 15 residues. CDR1 and CDR2 from the germline V gene are SEHNR and FQNEAQ (reference sequence). The CDR3 here is CASSFPGGPRETQYF. CDR3 DNA: TGTGCCAGCAGCTTTCCCGGGGGCCCGAGAGAGACCCAGTACTTC. The variable domain in full, with the rest retrieved from reference TRBV7-9 and TRBJ2-5, is DTGVSQNPRHKITKRGQNVTFRCDPISEHNRLYWYRQTLGQGPEFLTYFQNEAQLEKSRLLSDRFSAERPKGSFSTLEIQRTEQGDSAMYLCASSFPGGPRETQYFGPGTRLLVL.

This clonotype has just one count. Germline is not matched at one junction end, which may reflect a read error. This chain connects TRBV4-1 to TRBJ2-3; D possibly corresponds to TRBD2 (5 bases). In germline, CDR1 is MGHRA, CDR2 YSYEKL. The CDR3 totals 13 residues. CDR3 DNA: TGCGCCGGCAGCCAAGCCGGGGTGAGGGCGCAGTATTTT. The encoded protein is CAGSQAGVRAQYF.

V gene TRBV7-4 combines with J gene TRBJ2-7, with a weak D call TRBD2 (6 bases). Trimming left V 4 bases short and J 2 bases short, with 18 bases between. CDR1 SGHVT and CDR2 SQSDAQ come from the germline V gene. The CDR3 is 16 amino acids. The CDR3 reads CASSSPGKGTPYEQYF. The CDR3 DNA sequence: TGTGCCAGCAGCTCACCCGGGAAAGGGACTCCCTACGAGCAGTACTTC.

The table lists this clonotype with a few counts. The chain carries TRBV29-1 and TRBJ1-2; 7 bases are shared with TRBD1. After removal of 6 bases from V and 6 bases from J, the junction contained 7 bases not matched to a gene. The CDR3 consists of 12 residues. Germline CDR1 is SQVTM and CDR2 is ANQGSEA. This chain's CDR3 is CSVDRDENGYTF. CDR3 sequence (DNA): TGCAGCGTCGACAGGGATGAGAATGGCTACACCTTC. The whole variable domain, filled in from reference TRBV29-1 and TRBJ1-2, reads SAVISQKPSRDICQRGTSLTIQCQVDSQVTMMFWYRQQPGQSLTLIATANQGSEATYESGFVIDKFPISRPNLTFSTLTVSNMSPEDSSIYLCSVDRDENGYTFGSGTRLTVV.